This T cell receptor beta chain was profiled in a study of blood T cells in healthy people across ages. Germline lookup yields CDR1 SGDLS and CDR2 YYNGEE. The CDR3 extends over 18 amino acids. The germline V and J ends were trimmed by 0 bases and 0 bases, with 13 bases remaining between them. The second PCR ran about 6 to 11 cycles with a sample-barcoded 5' primer and J-beta primers. Every cDNA molecule carried a tag from a template-switch adaptor bearing 12 random nucleotides. TCRdb re-analysed the 5' RACE reads in MiXCR, keeping a single row per CDR3 protein. The top ten clones hold 25% to 35% of a sample with about 830,000 distinct CDR3 sequences, under 80% of them seen once. Samples each yielded at least 6 micrograms of total RNA. This clonotype was detected only a few times.

The clonotype was recovered from a man aged 25-40 years in good health. This chain connects TRBV9 to TRBJ2-6, with TRBD1 as a possible D gene (6 bases). The specimen sequenced was blood. CDR3 in DNA: TGTGCCAGCAGCGTAGGACAGGAACCCCTCTCTGGGGCCAACGTCCTGACTTTC. Translated, it gives CASSVGQEPLSGANVLTF.